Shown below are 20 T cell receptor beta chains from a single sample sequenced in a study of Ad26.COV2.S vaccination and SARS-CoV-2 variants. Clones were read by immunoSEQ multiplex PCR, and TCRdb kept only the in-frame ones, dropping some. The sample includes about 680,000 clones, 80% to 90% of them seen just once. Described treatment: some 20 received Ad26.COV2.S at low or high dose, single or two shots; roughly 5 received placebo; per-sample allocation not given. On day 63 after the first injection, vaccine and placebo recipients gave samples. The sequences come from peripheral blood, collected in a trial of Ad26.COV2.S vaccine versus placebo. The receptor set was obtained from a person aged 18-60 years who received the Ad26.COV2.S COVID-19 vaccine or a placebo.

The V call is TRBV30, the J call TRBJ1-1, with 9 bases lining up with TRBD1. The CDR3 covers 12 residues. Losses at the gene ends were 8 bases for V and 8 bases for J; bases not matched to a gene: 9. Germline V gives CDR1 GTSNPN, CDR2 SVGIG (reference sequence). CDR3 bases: TGTGCCGGAGGGACAGGGCGCTACGAAGCTTTCTTT. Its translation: CAGGTGRYEAFF.

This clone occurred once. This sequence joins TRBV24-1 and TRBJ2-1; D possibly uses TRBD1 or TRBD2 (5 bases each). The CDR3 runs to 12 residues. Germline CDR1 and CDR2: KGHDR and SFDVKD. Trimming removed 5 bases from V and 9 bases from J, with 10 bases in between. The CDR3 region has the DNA TGTGCCACCAGTGGGCCCGGGGCTGAGCAGTTCTTC. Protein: CATSGPGAEQFF.

CDR3 in DNA: TGTGCCAGCAGCGCGGGGAACTACGAGCAGTACTTC. This gives the protein CASSAGNYEQYF. The chain links TRBV7-2 to TRBJ2-7; the D gene is possibly TRBD2 (6 bases). CDR3 length equals 12 residues. Trimming removed 5 bases at V and 3 bases at J, with 8 bases between. Germline CDR1 reads SGHTA; CDR2 reads FQGNSA.

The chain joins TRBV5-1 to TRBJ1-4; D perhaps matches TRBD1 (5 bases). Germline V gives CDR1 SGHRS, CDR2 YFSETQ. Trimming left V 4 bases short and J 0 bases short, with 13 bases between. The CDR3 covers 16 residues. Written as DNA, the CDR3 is TGCGCCAGCAGCCCCGGGGACGGCGCAACTAATGAAAAACTGTTTTTT. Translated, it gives CASSPGDGATNEKLFF.

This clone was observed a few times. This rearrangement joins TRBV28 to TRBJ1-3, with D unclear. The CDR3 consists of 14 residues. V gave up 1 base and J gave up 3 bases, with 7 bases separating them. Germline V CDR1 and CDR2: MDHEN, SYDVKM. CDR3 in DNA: TGTGCCAGCAGTTTATCATACAGTGGAAACACCATATATTTT. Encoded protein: CASSLSYSGNTIYF. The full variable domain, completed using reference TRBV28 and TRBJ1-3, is DVKVTQSSRYLVKRTGEKVFLECVQDMDHENMFWYRQDPGLGLRLIYFSYDVKMKEKGDIPEGYSVSREKKERFSLILESASTNQTSMYLCASSLSYSGNTIYFGEGSWLTVV.

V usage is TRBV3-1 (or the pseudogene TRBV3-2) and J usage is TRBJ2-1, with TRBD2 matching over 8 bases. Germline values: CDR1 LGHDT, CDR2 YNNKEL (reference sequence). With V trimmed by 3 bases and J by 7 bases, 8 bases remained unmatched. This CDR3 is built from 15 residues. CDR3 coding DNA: TGTGCCAGCAGCCAGGGACTAGTCTCCAATAATGAGCAGTTCTTC. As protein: CASSQGLVSNNEQFF.

CDR3 protein: CASSASRGGLNQPQHF. CDR3 bases: TGTGCCAGTAGTGCATCGAGGGGGGGTCTGAATCAGCCCCAGCATTTT. The J gene is TRBJ1-5, the V gene TRBV19; tentative D call: TRBD1 (6 bases). Trimming pared 5 bases from V and 4 bases from J, leaving 18 bases between. This CDR3 is built from 16 residues. The V gene's germline CDR1 is LNHDA and CDR2 SQIVND (reference sequence).

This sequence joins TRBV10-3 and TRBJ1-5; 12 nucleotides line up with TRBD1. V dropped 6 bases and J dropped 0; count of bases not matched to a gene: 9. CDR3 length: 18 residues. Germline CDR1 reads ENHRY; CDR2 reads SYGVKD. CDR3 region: CAIRASGTGGDSNQPQHF. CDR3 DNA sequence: TGTGCCATCAGAGCCTCCGGGACAGGGGGCGATAGCAATCAGCCCCAGCATTTT.

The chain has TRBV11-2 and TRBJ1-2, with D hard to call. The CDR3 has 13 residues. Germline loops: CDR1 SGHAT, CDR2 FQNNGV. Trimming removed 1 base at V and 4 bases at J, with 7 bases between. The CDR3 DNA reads TGTGCCAGCAGCTTAGTGGCCAGCTATGGCTACACCTTC. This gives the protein CASSLVASYGYTF.

DNA for the CDR3: TGTGCCAGTAGTATTTCAGAGGGTTATTGGACTGAAGCTTTCTTT. Protein product: CASSISEGYWTEAFF. The V call is TRBV19, the J call TRBJ1-1; unclear D gene. The germline gives CDR1 LNHDA, CDR2 SQIVND (reference sequence). The CDR3 totals 15 residues. V lost 3 bases to trimming and J lost 5 bases, with 16 bases between them.

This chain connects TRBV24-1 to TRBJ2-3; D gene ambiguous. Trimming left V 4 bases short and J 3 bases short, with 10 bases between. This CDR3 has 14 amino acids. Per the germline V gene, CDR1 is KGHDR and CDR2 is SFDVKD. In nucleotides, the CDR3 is TGTGCCACCAGTGACTTGACCAGGACAGATACGCAGTATTTT. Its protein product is CATSDLTRTDTQYF.

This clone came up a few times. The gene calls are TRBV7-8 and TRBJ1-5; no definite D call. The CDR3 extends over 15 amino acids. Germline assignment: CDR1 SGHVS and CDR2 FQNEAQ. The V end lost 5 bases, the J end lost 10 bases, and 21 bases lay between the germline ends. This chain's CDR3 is CASSPSRALLKPQHF. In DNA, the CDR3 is TGTGCCAGCAGCCCCTCCCGGGCCCTTCTAAAACCCCAGCATTTT. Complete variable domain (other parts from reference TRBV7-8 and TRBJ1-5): GAGVSQSPRYKVAKRGQDVALRCDPISGHVSLFWYQQALGQGPEFLTYFQNEAQLDKSGLPSDRFFAERPEGSVSTLKIQRTQQEDSAVYLCASSPSRALLKPQHFGDGTRLSIL.

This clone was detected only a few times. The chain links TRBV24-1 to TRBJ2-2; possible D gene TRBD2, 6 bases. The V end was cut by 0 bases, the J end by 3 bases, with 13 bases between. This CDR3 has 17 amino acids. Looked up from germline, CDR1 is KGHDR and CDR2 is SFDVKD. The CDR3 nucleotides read TGTGCCACCAGTGATTTGACCCGAGGGGAGGACACCGGGGAGCTGTTTTTT. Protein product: CATSDLTRGEDTGELFF.

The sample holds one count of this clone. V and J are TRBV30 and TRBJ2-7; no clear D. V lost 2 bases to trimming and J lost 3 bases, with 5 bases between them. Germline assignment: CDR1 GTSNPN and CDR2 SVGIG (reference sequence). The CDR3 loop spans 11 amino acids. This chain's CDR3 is CAWSMLYEQYF. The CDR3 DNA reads TGTGCCTGGAGTATGCTCTACGAGCAGTACTTC.

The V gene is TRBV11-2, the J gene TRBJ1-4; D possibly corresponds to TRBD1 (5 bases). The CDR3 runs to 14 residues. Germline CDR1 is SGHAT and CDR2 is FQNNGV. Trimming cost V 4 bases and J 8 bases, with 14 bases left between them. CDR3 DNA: TGTGCCAGCAGCTATGGTAGGGGAGGGGAAAAACTGTTTTTT. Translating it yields CASSYGRGGEKLFF.

The CDR3 DNA follows: TGTGCCAGCAGTTACAACCAGGCAGGGGAGCAATCCTACGAGCAGTACTTC. Translating it yields CASSYNQAGEQSYEQYF. The chain links TRBV6-2 or TRBV6-3 to TRBJ2-7, with D possibly matching TRBD1 (6 bases). CDR1 is MNHEY and CDR2 is SVGEGT in the germline V gene. Trimming took off 2 bases at V and 1 base at J, with 18 bases between the two ends. The CDR3 runs to 17 residues.

The CDR3 DNA reads as TGTGCCAGCTCAGGGGGAACTTATAGCAATCAGCCCCAGCATTTT. Its translation: CASSGGTYSNQPQHF. This chain joins TRBV27 and TRBJ1-5; 7 nucleotides match TRBD1. Trimming at V came to 8 bases and at J to 0 bases, leaving 7 bases not matched to a gene. The CDR3 spans 15 residues. CDR1 and CDR2 from the germline V gene are MNHEY and SMNVEV (reference sequence).

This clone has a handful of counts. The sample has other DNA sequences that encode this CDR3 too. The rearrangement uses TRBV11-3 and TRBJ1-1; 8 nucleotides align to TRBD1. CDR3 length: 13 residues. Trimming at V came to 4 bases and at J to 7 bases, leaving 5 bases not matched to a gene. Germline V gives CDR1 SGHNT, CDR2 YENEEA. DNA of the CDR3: TGTGCCAGCAGCTCACAGGGGGAGGGTGAAGCTTTCTTT. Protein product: CASSSQGEGEAFF.

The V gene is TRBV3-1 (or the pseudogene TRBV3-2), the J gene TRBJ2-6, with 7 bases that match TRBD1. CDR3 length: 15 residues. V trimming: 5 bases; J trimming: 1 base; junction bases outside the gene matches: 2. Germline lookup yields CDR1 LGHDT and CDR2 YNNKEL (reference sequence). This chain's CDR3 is CASSRDSSGANVLTF. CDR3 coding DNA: TGTGCCAGCAGCAGGGACAGTTCTGGGGCCAACGTCCTGACTTTC.

CDR3 bases: TGCGCCAGCAGCTTGAAGGGACAGGTCTCCTACGAGCAGTACTTC. The encoded protein is CASSLKGQVSYEQYF. The V gene is TRBV5-1, the J gene TRBJ2-7, with 8 bases fitting TRBD1. Germline CDR1 SGHRS, CDR2 YFSETQ. The CDR3 contains 15 residues. The J segment lost 0 bases and the V segment lost 1 base, leaving 3 bases of the junction unmatched.